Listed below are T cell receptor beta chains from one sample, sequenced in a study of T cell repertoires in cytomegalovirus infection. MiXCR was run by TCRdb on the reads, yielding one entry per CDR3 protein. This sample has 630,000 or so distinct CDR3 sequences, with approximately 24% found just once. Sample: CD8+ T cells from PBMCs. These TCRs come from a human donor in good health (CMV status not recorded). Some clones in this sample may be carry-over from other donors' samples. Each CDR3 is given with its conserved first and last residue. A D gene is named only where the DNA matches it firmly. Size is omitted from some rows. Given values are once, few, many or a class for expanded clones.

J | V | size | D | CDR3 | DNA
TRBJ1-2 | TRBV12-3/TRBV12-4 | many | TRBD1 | CASGPQIDRGGGYTF | TGTGCCAGCGGACCGCAAATCGACAGGGGAGGTGGCTACACCTTC
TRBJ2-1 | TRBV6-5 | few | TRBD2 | CASTLGRGDYNEQFF | TGTGCCAGCACCCTGGGGCGGGGGGATTACAATGAGCAGTTCTTC
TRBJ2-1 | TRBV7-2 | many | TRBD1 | CASSSITGGVRHNEQFF | TGTGCCAGCAGCTCCATTACAGGGGGCGTTCGCCACAATGAGCAGTTCTTC
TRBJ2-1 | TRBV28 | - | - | CASRDTVPVDEQFF | TGTGCCAGCCGGGACACAGTCCCCGTGGATGAGCAGTTCTTC
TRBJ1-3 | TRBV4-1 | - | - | CASSQIQGIVDTIYF | TGCGCCAGCAGCCAGATACAGGGAATTGTAGACACCATATATTTT
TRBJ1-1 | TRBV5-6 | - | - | CASSMGQPNTEAFF | TGTGCCAGCAGCATGGGACAACCTAACACTGAAGCTTTCTTT
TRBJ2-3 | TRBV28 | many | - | CASSRRDTQYF | TGTGCCAGCAGTCGTCGAGATACGCAGTATTTT
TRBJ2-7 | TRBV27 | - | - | CASSQSGGRWHEQYF | TGTGCCAGCAGTCAATCTGGGGGCAGGTGGCACGAGCAGTACTTC
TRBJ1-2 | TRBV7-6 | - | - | CASSFSGSHNYGYTF | TGTGCCAGCAGCTTCTCCGGGAGCCATAACTATGGCTACACCTTC
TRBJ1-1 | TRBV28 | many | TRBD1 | CASSSIPGTGGAADTEAFF | TGTGCCAGCAGTTCGATCCCCGGGACAGGGGGGGCCGCCGACACTGAAGCTTTCTTT
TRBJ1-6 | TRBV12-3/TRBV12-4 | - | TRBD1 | CATMGQRANSPLHF | TGTGCCACCATGGGACAGAGGGCTAATTCACCCCTCCACTTT
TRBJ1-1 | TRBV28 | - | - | CASALQGWRGEAFF | TGTGCCAGCGCCCTCCAGGGTTGGCGGGGTGAAGCTTTCTTT
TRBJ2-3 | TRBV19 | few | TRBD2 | CASSAAGRSTDTQYF | TGTGCCAGTAGTGCAGCGGGGCGAAGCACAGATACGCAGTATTTT
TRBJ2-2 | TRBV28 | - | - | CASNLGPTTGELFF | TGTGCCAGCAACCTCGGACCGACAACCGGGGAGCTGTTTTTT
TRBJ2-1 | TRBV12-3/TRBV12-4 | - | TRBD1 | CASTGTGGSYNEQFF | TGTGCCAGCACCGGGACAGGGGGCTCCTACAATGAGCAGTTCTTC
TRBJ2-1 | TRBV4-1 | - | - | CASSQDPGTPNNEQFF | TGCGCCAGCAGCCAAGATCCCGGGACTCCCAATAATGAGCAGTTCTTC
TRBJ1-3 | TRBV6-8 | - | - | CASSRSRVDGTADTIYF | TGTGCCAGCAGTCGCTCGCGGGTTGATGGGACTGCAGACACCATATATTTT
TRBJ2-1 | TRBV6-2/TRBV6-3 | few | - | CASSSQNNEQFF | TGTGCCAGCAGTTCCCAGAACAATGAGCAGTTCTTC
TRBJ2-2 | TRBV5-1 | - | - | CASSLLQGTGELFF | TGCGCCAGCAGCTTGTTACAGGGCACCGGGGAGCTGTTTTTT
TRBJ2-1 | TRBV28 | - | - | CASSPIRDSPYNEQFF | TGTGCCAGCAGTCCGATTCGGGACTCCCCCTACAATGAGCAGTTCTTC
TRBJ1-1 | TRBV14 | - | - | CASSHLTGKATEAFF | TGTGCCAGCAGCCACTTAACAGGGAAGGCCACTGAAGCTTTCTTT
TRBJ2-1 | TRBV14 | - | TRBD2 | CASSPLLAGGRDEQFF | TGTGCCAGCAGCCCCCTACTAGCGGGGGGAAGGGATGAGCAGTTCTTC
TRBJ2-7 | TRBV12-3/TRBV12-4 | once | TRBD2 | CASKTSDIGYEQYF | TGTGCCAGCAAGACTAGCGACATAGGCTACGAGCAGTACTTC
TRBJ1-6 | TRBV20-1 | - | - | CSARVGGGAAGYNSPLHF | TGCAGTGCTAGAGTTGGCGGGGGGGCGGCAGGCTATAATTCACCCCTCCACTTT
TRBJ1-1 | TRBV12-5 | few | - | CASGLEVDTEAFF | TGTGCTAGTGGTTTGGAGGTGGACACTGAAGCTTTCTTT
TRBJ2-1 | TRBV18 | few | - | CASSQATRAYNEQFF | TGTGCCAGCTCACAGGCCACGAGGGCCTACAATGAGCAGTTCTTC
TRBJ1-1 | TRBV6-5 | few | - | CASSNTGMNTEAFF | TGTGCCAGCAGTAATACAGGGATGAACACTGAAGCTTTCTTT
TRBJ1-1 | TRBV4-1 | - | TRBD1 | CASSARTGLVNTEAFF | TGCGCCAGCAGCGCCCGGACAGGGTTGGTGAACACTGAAGCTTTCTTT